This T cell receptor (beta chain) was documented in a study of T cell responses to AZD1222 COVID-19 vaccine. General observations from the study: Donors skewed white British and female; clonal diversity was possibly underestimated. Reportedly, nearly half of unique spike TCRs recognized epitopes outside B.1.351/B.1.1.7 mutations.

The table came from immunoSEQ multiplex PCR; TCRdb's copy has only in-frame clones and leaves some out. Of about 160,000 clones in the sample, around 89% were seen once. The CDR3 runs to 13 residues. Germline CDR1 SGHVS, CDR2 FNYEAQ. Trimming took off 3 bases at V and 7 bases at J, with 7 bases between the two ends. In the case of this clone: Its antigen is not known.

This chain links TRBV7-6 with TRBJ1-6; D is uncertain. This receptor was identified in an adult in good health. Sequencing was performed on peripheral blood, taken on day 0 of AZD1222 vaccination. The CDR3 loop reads CASSFFANSPLHF. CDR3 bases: TGTGCCAGCAGCTTCTTCGCGAATTCACCCCTCCACTTT.